Sequencing of this T cell receptor (beta chain) was carried out in a study of shared clonotypes between healthy human individuals. This CDR3 comprises 13 residues. V shed 5 bases, J shed 13 bases, and the junction held 11 bases outside the gene matches. Germline CDR1 reads SGHAT; CDR2 reads FQNNGV. Genomic DNA of each subset was evenly split across several immunoSEQ plates. Sequencing was performed with immunoSEQ multiplex PCR; in TCRdb, only in-frame clones are kept and a portion is missing. The sample lists 400,000 to 500,000 clones; roughly 85% were seen once. A remark on this clone: A read error is the likely source, as a far larger clone sits one nucleotide away. Other DNA sequences in the sample encode the same CDR3.

The sequenced sample consisted of PBMCs. The TCR was taken from a woman between 35 and 50 years old in good health. Some clones in this sample may be carry-over from other donors' samples. V and J are TRBV11-2 and TRBJ2-3, with TRBD1 matching 8 bases. CDR3 protein: CASSPREQGVEYF. The CDR3 bases are TGTGCCAGCAGCCCACGGGAACAGGGGGTGGAGTATTTT.